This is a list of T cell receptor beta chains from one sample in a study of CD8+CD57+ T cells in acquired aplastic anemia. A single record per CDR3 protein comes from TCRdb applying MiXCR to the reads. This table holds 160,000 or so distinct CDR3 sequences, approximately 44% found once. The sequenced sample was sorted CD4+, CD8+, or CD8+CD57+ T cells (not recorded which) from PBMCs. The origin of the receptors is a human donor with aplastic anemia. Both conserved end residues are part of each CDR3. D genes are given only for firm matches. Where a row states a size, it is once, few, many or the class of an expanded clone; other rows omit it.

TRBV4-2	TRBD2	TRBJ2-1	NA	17	CASSQEGLAGAYNEQFF	TGTGCCAGCAGCCAAGAGGGGCTAGCGGGAGCCTACAATGAGCAGTTCTTC
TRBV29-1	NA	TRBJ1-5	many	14	CSVLLSGLDQPQHF	TGCAGCGTTCTCTTATCTGGTCTTGATCAGCCCCAGCATTTT
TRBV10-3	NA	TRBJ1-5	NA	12	CAIRGEGQPQHF	TGTGCCATCAGGGGGGAGGGGCAGCCCCAGCATTTT
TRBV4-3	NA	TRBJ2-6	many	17	CASSQVLGGPRANVLTF	TGCGCCAGCAGCCAAGTGTTGGGGGGACCTCGGGCCAACGTCCTGACTTTC
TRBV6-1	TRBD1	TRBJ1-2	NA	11	CASRTGQGYTF	TGTGCCAGCCGGACAGGGCAGGGCTACACCTTC
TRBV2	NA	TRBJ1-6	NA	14	CASDRITLNSPLHF	TGTGCCAGCGACAGAATAACCCTCAATTCACCCCTCCACTTT
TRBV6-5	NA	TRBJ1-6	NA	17	CASSYSPQQALYSPLRF	TGTGCCAGCAGTTACTCCCCCCAGCAGGCCTTATATTCACCCCTCCGCTTT
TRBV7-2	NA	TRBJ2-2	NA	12	CASSGGSGELFF	TGTGCCAGCAGCGGGGGTAGCGGGGAGCTGTTTTTT
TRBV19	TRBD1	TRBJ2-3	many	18	CASSIGGPGQKSTDTQYF	TGTGCCAGTAGTATAGGGGGGCCGGGACAGAAGAGCACAGATACGCAGTATTTT
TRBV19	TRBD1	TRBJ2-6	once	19	CASKVQGLTGETGANVLTF	TGTGCCAGTAAGGTTCAGGGTCTGACAGGGGAAACCGGGGCCAACGTCCTGACTTTC
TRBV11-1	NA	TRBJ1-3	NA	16	CASSSLDLGAGNTIYF	TGTGCCAGCAGCAGCTTAGATTTGGGGGCTGGGAACACCATATATTTT
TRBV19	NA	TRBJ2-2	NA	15	CASSMGRVRTGELFF	TGTGCCAGTAGTATGGGCAGGGTGAGGACCGGGGAGCTGTTTTTT
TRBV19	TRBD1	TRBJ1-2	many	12	CATRTGSYGYTF	TGTGCCACCCGGACAGGATCCTATGGCTACACCTTC
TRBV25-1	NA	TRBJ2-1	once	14	CASSELSGGGEQFF	TGTGCCAGCAGTGAATTGTCTGGGGGCGGTGAGCAGTTCTTC
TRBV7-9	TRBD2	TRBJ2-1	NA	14	CASSPPGRENEQFF	TGTGCCAGCAGCCCCCCGGGGCGGGAGAATGAGCAGTTCTTC
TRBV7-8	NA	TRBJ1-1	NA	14	CASSLGRVGTEAFF	TGTGCCAGCAGCTTAGGCAGGGTGGGCACTGAAGCTTTCTTT
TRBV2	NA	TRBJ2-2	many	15	CASSRGPSNTGELFF	TGTGCCAGCAGTCGGGGGCCTTCGAACACCGGGGAGCTGTTTTTT
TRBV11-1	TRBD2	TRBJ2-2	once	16	CASSLGSGSFSGELFF	TGTGCCAGCAGCTTGGGTAGCGGGAGTTTCTCCGGGGAGCTGTTTTTT
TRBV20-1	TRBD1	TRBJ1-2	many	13	CSARDRAGYGYTF	TGCAGTGCTCGGGACAGGGCGGGCTATGGCTACACCTTC
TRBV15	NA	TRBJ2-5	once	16	CATSRITEGIQETQYF	TGTGCCACCAGCAGAATAACAGAGGGGATCCAAGAGACCCAGTACTTC
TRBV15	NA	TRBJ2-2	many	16	CATSRDYQGPGGELFF	TGTGCCACCAGCAGAGATTACCAGGGACCGGGCGGGGAGCTGTTTTTT
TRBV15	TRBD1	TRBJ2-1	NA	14	CATSRDRGSNRQFF	TGTGCCACCAGCAGGGACAGGGGGTCTAATCGGCAGTTCTTC
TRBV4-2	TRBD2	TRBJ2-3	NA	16	CASSQEWRGGADTQYF	TGTGCCAGCAGCCAAGAATGGCGGGGGGGCGCAGATACGCAGTATTTT
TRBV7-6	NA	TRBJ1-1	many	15	CASSSQPIRDTEAFF	TGTGCCAGCAGCTCACAGCCGATCCGGGACACTGAAGCTTTCTTT
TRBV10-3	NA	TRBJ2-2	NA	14	CAITAGPITGELFF	TGTGCCATCACCGCAGGTCCGATCACCGGGGAGCTGTTTTTT
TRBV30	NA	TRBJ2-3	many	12	CAWNQARDTQYF	TGTGCCTGGAACCAGGCAAGAGATACGCAGTATTTT
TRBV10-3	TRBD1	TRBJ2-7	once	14	CASSRTGGSHEQYF	TGTGCCAGCAGCCGTACAGGGGGCTCTCACGAGCAGTACTTC
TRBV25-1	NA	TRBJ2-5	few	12	CASTEGGETQYF	TGTGCCAGCACGGAGGGAGGTGAGACCCAGTACTTC
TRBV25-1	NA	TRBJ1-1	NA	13	CASIPRGGTEAFF	TGTGCCAGCATTCCCAGGGGCGGGACTGAAGCTTTCTTT
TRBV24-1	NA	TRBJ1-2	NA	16	CATSDSDPNPNYGYTF	TGTGCCACCAGTGATTCAGATCCCAACCCTAACTATGGCTACACCTTC
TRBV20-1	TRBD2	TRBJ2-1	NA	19	CSASSPGLAGGGAYNEQFF	TGCAGTGCTAGTAGCCCGGGACTAGCGGGAGGAGGGGCCTACAATGAGCAGTTCTTC
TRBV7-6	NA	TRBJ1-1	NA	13	CASSLSGSTEAFF	TGTGCCAGCAGCTTGTCGGGAAGCACTGAAGCTTTCTTT
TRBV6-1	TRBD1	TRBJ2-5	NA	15	CASSRVDRGRETQYF	TGTGCCAGCAGTCGGGTAGACAGGGGGCGTGAGACCCAGTACTTC
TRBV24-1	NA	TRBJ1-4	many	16	CATSDLPRVSNEKLFF	TGTGCCACCAGTGATTTGCCCCGGGTGTCTAATGAAAAACTGTTTTTT
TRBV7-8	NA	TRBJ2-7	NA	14	CASSPAPGTYEQYF	TGTGCCAGCTCACCTGCGCCAGGAACATACGAGCAGTACTTC
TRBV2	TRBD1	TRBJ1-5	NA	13	CASRGQVYLPQHF	TGTGCCAGCAGGGGACAGGTTTATCTGCCCCAGCATTTT
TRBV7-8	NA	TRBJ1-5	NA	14	CASSRTVSNQPQHF	TGTGCCAGCAGCCGGACAGTGAGCAATCAGCCCCAGCATTTT
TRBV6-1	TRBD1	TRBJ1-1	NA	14	CASRKDRENTEAFF	TGTGCCAGCAGGAAGGACAGGGAAAACACTGAAGCTTTCTTT
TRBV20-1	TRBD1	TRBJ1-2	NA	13	CSAGQGSNYGYTF	TGCAGTGCCGGACAGGGGTCGAACTATGGCTACACCTTC
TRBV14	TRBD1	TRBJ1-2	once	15	CASSRYSGGAYGYTF	TGTGCCAGCTCACGCTACTCAGGGGGGGCGTATGGCTACACCTTC
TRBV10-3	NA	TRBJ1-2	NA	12	CAISGLAGGYTF	TGTGCCATCAGTGGGCTAGCGGGGGGCTACACCTTC
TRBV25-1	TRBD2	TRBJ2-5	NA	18	CASSERLLAGGARETQYF	TGTGCCAGCAGTGAAAGGTTACTAGCGGGGGGTGCTAGAGAGACCCAGTACTTC
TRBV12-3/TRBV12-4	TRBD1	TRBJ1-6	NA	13	CASRGQGNSPFHF	TGTGCCAGCAGAGGACAGGGAAATTCACCCTTCCACTTT
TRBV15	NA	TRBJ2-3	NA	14	CATSRDRATDTQYF	TGTGCCACCAGCAGAGATCGGGCCACAGATACGCAGTATTTT
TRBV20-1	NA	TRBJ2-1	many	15	CSARDRLGGINEQFF	TGCAGTGCTAGAGATCGACTAGGGGGGATCAATGAGCAGTTCTTC
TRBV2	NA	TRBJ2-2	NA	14	CASIMTPNTGELFF	TGTGCCAGCATTATGACTCCGAACACCGGGGAGCTGTTTTTT
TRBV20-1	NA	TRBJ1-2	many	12	CSASGGNYGYTF	TGCAGTGCTAGTGGTGGGAACTATGGCTACACCTTC
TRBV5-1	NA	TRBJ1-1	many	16	CASSPFTGAYGTEAFF	TGCGCCAGCAGCCCCTTTACAGGCGCTTATGGCACTGAAGCTTTCTTT
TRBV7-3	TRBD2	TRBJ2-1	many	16	CASSLLAGTTYNEQFF	TGTGCCAGCAGCTTATTAGCGGGGACTACCTACAATGAGCAGTTCTTC
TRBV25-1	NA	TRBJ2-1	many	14	CASSEFKAVNEQFF	TGTGCCAGCAGTGAATTTAAGGCAGTAAATGAGCAGTTCTTC
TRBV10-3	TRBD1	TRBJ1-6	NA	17	CAISAGQGKGSNSPLHF	TGTGCCATCAGTGCGGGACAGGGGAAAGGGTCGAATTCACCCCTCCACTTT
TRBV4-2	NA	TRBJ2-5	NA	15	CASSHPLVSQETQYF	TGTGCCAGCAGCCACCCGCTAGTATCCCAAGAGACCCAGTACTTC
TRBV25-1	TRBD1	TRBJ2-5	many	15	CASSESGQGQETQYF	TGTGCCAGCAGTGAATCAGGACAGGGCCAAGAGACCCAGTACTTC
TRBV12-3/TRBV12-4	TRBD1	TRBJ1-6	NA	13	CASRGQGSSPLHF	TGTGCCAGCAGAGGACAGGGGTCTTCACCCCTCCACTTT
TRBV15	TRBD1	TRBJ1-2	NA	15	CATSRGDRGKIGYTF	TGTGCCACCAGCAGGGGAGACAGGGGGAAAATTGGCTACACCTTC
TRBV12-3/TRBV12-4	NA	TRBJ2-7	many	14	CASSLISGRSEQYF	TGTGCCAGCAGTTTAATTTCAGGGCGTAGCGAGCAGTACTTC
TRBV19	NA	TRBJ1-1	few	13	CASSISVNTEAFF	TGTGCCAGTAGTATTTCCGTGAACACTGAAGCTTTCTTT
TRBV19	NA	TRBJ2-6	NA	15	CASSMGDSGANVLTF	TGTGCCAGTAGTATGGGGGACTCTGGGGCCAACGTCCTGACTTTC
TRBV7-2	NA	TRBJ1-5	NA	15	CASSTVAVGNQPQHF	TGTGCCAGCAGCACGGTGGCAGTGGGCAATCAGCCCCAGCATTTT